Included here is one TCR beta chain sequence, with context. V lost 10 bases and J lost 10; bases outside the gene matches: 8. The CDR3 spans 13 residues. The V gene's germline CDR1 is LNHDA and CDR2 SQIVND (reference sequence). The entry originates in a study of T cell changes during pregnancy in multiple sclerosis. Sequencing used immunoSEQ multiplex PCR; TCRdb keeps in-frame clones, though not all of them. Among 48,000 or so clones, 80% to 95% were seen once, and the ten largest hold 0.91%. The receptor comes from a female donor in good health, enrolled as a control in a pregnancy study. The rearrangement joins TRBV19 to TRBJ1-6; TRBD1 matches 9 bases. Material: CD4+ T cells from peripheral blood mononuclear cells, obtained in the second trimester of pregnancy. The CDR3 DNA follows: TGTGCCATCGCGGACAGGGGAGGGTCACCCCTCCACTTT. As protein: CAIADRGGSPLHF.